This T cell receptor (beta chain) emerged from a study of cytomegalovirus exposure and HLA in healthy donors. The CDR3 spans 16 residues. CDR1 is MGHRA and CDR2 is YSYEKL in the germline V gene. V dropped 3 bases and J dropped 3; count of bases not matched to a gene: 7. On this clone: Its target is not known.

Study-level points and caveats: Usually a TCR sequence was rare, but some public TCRs were found in many donors.

The repertoire was sequenced with immunoSEQ multiplex PCR; TCRdb's copy has only in-frame clones and lacks some. The table includes about 65,000 clones, roughly 94% detected once. The sample taken for sequencing was PBMCs. The receptor was isolated from a woman younger than 35 in good health and CMV-seronegative. The V and J genes are TRBV4-1 and TRBJ2-3; 9 bases match TRBD1. This CDR3 reads CASSHPRDRETDTQYF. The CDR3, as DNA: TGCGCCAGCAGCCACCCCCGGGACAGGGAAACAGATACGCAGTATTTT.